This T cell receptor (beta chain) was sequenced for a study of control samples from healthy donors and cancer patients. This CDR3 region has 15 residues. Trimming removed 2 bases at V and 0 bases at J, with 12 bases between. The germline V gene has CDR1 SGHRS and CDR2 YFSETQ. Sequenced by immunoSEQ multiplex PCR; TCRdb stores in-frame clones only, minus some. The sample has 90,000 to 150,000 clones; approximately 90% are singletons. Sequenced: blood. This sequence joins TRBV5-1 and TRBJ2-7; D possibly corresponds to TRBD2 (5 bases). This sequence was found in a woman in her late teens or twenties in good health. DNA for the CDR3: TGCGCCAGCAGCTTTTCTGTAGGGAGCTCCTACGAGCAGTACTTC. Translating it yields CASSFSVGSSYEQYF.